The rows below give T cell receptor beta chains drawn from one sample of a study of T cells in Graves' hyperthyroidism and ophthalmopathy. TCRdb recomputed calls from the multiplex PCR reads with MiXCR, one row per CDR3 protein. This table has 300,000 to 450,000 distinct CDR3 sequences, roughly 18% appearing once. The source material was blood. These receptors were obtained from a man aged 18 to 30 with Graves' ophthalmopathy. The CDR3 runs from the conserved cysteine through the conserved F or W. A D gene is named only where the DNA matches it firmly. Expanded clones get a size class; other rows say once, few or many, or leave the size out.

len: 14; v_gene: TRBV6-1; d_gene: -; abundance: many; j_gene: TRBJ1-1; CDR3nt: TGTGCCAGCAGTGAGTTCGGACAGCACACTGAAGCTTTCTTT; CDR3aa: CASSEFGQHTEAFF
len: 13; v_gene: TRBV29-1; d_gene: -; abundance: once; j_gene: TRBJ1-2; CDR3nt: TGCAGCGTTGTAGAGATAGCTAACTATGGCTACACCTTC; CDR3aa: CSVVEIANYGYTF
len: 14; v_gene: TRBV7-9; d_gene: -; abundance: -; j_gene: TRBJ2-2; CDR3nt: TGTGCCAGCAGTTTTAGACTGAGCACCGGGGAGCTGTTTTTT; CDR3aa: CASSFRLSTGELFF
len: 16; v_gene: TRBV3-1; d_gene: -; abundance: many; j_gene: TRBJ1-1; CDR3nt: TGTGCCAGCAGCCAAGATAGGGCCCGTCGGTACACTGAAGCTTTCTTT; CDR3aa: CASSQDRARRYTEAFF
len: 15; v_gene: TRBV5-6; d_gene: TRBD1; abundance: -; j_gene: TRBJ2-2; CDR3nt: TGTGCCAGCACCCGGGGACAGGGGGCCCCCGGGGAGCTGTTTTTT; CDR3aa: CASTRGQGAPGELFF
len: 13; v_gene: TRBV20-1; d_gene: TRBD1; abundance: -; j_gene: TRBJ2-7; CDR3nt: TGCAGTGCTAGAGACAGGGGGCGATACGAGCAGTACTTC; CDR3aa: CSARDRGRYEQYF
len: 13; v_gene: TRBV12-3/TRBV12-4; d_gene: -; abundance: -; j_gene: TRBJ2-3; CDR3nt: TGTGCCAGCATTCAAATGGGCCCAGATACGCAGTATTTT; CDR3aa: CASIQMGPDTQYF
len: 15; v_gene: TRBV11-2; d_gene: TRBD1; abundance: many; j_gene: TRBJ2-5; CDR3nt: TGTGCCAGCAGTACCGGGGACAGGGGGGGCGAGACCCAGTACTTC; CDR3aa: CASSTGDRGGETQYF
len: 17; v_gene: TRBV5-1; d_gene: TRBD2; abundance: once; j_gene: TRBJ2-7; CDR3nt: TGTGCCAGCAGCTTGGGAGGGGCGGGGGGGCGTCTCTACGAGCAGTACTTC; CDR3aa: CASSLGGAGGRLYEQYF
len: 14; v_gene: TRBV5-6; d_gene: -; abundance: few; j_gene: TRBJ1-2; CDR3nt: TGTGCCAGCAGCAAAGGACAGCCGTCCTATGGCTACACCTTC; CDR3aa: CASSKGQPSYGYTF
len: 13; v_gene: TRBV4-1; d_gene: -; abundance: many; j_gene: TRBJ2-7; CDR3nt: TGCGCCAGCAGCCAACAGGGGGGGTTGGAGCAGTACTTC; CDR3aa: CASSQQGGLEQYF
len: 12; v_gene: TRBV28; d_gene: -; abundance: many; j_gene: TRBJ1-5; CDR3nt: TGTGCCAGCAGGGAAGGGGTAAAGCCCCAGCATTTT; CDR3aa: CASREGVKPQHF
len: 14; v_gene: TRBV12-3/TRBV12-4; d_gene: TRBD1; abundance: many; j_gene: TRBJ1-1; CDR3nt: TGTGCCAGCACTCCGACAGGGGAGAACACTGAAGCTTTCTTT; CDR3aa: CASTPTGENTEAFF
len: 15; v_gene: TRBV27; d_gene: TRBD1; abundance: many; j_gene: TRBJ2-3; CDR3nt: TGTGCCAGCAGTTTATCGCAGGGGGGCACAGATACGCAGTATTTT; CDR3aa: CASSLSQGGTDTQYF
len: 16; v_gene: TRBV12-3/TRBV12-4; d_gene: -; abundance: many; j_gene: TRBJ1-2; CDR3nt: TGTGCCAGCAGTTTATCCCGGGCAGGGAGCAACTATGGCTACACCTTC; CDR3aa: CASSLSRAGSNYGYTF
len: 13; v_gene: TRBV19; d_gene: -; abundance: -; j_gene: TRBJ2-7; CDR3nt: TGTGCCAGTAGTATGGGAAGTAACTACGAGCAGTACTTC; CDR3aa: CASSMGSNYEQYF
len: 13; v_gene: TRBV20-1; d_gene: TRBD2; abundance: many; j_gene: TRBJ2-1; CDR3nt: TGCAGTGCCGCGAGCGGGGGGGATCCGGAGCAGTTCTTC; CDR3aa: CSAASGGDPEQFF
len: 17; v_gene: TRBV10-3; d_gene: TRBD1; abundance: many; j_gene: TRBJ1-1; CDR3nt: TGTGCCACCGGTGCCGGGACAGGGGGCTTAGTTGCCACTGAAGCTTTCTTT; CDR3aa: CATGAGTGGLVATEAFF
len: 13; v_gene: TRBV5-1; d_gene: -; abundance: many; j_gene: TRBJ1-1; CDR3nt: TGCGCCAGCAGCTTTGACCAGGGTGTTGAAGCTTTCTTT; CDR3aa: CASSFDQGVEAFF
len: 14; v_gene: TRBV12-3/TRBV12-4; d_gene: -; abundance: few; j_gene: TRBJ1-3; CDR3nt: TGTGCCAGCAGTTTATCCAGGACTGGAAACACCATATATTTT; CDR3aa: CASSLSRTGNTIYF
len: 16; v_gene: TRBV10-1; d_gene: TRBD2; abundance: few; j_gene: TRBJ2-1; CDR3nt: TGCGCCAGCAGTGACGGAAGCGGGGGGGCGCCTCATGAGCAGTTCTTC; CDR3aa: CASSDGSGGAPHEQFF
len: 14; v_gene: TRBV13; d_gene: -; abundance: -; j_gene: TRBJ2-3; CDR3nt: TGTGCCAGCAGCTTATTAGGTGGGGAGAATTCGCAGTATTTT; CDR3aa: CASSLLGGENSQYF
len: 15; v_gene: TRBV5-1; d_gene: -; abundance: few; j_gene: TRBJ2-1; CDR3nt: TGCGCCAGCAGCAGGTATGCGGGGCTTAGGAATGAGCAGTTCTTC; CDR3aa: CASSRYAGLRNEQFF
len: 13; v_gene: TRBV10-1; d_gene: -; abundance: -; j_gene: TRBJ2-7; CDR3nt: TGCGCCAGCAGCCGGGAGTCTTCCTACGAGCAGTACTTC; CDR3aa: CASSRESSYEQYF
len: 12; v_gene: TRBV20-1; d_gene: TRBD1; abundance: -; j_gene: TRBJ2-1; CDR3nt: TGCAGTGCGCCTCACCCGACAGGGTGGCTGTTCTTC; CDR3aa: CSAPHPTGWLFF
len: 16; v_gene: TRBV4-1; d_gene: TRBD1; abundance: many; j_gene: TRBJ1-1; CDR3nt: TGCGCCAGCAGCCTAAGACAGGGGGCGTGGGACACTGAAGCTTTCTTT; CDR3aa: CASSLRQGAWDTEAFF
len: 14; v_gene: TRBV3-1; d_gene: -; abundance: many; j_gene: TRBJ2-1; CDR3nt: TGTGCCAGCAGCCAAGGTCTTACCGTGAATGAGCAGTTCTTC; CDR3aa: CASSQGLTVNEQFF
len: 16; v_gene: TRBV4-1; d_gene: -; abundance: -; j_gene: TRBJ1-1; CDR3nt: TGCGCCAGCAGCCAAGCCTTAAGGGGTTCAAACACTGAAGCTTTCTTT; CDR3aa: CASSQALRGSNTEAFF
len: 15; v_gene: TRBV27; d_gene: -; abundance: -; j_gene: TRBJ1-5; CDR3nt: TGTGCCAGCAGTTTAGTGGGAAGGGACAATCAGCCCCAGCATTTT; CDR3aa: CASSLVGRDNQPQHF
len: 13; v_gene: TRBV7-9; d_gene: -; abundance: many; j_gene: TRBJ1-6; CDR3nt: TGTGCCAGCAGCCGAGGTCTCTACCAACCCCTCCACTTT; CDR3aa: CASSRGLYQPLHF
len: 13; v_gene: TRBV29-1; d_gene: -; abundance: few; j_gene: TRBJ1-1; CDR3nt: TGCAGCGTTGACCCACAGGAGGACACTGAAGCTTTCTTT; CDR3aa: CSVDPQEDTEAFF
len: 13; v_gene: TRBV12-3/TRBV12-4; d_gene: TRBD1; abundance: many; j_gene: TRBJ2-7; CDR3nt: TGTGCCAGTCTCGGGGACAGCTCCTACGAGCAGTACTTC; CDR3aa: CASLGDSSYEQYF
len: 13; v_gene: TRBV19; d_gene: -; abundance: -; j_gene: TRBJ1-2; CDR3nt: TGTGCCAGTAGCAGACAGGTGAACTATGGCTACACCTTC; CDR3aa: CASSRQVNYGYTF
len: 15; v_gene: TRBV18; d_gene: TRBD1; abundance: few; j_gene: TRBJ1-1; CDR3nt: TGTGCCAGCTCAGGGTGGACAGGCTTGAACACTGAAGCTTTCTTT; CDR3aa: CASSGWTGLNTEAFF
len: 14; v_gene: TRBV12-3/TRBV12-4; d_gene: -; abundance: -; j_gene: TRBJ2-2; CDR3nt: TGTGCCAGCAGTTTAGCGCTAGTTACCGGGGAGCTGTTTTTT; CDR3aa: CASSLALVTGELFF
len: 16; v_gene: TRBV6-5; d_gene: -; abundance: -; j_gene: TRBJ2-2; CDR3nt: TGTGCCAGCAGTTTCCTCCCCGGGAAGAACACCGGGGAGCTGTTTTTT; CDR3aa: CASSFLPGKNTGELFF